The 20 T cell receptor beta chains below come from one sample, sequenced in a study of T cell repertoires in cytomegalovirus infection. TCRdb ran MiXCR on the reads and lists one entry per CDR3 protein. The data show 310,000 or so distinct CDR3 sequences, roughly a quarter seen once. The sample was PBMCs. Receptors were obtained from a human donor in good health (CMV status not recorded). Some clones in this sample may be carry-over from other donors' samples.

This clonotype has only a few counts. The chain links TRBV18 to TRBJ2-3, with 7 bases lining up with TRBD2. V dropped 2 bases and J dropped 4; count of bases not matched to a gene: 12. The length of the CDR3 is 17 residues. The germline V gene has CDR1 KGHSH and CDR2 LQKENI. The CDR3 DNA reads TGTGCCAGCTCACCATCCGTTTCCGGGGGGATTGCAGATACGCAGTATTTT. Translating it yields CASSPSVSGGIADTQYF.

The table lists this clonotype with a few counts. This sequence joins TRBV24-1 and TRBJ2-1, with a tentative D call TRBD2 (6 bases). Germline CDR1 KGHDR, CDR2 SFDVKD. CDR3 length: 16 residues. The germline V and J ends were trimmed by 9 bases and 4 bases, with 21 bases remaining between them. In nucleotides, the CDR3 is TGTGCCACCGGAGCGGACTACCCAACACGTTACAATGAGCAGTTCTTC. It translates to CATGADYPTRYNEQFF.

This clonotype was recorded a few times. The chain couples TRBV29-1 to TRBJ2-7, with 10 nucleotides matching TRBD2. V shed 5 bases, J shed 7 bases, and the junction held 5 bases outside the gene matches. The CDR3 covers 12 residues. In germline, CDR1 is SQVTM, CDR2 ANQGSEA. The CDR3 here is CSVLAGVGEQYF. Written as DNA, the CDR3 is TGCAGCGTTCTAGCGGGAGTAGGTGAGCAGTACTTC.

This clonotype was detected ten times or more. J is TRBJ2-3 and V is TRBV7-2; 14 positions agree with TRBD2. J gave up 5 bases and V 2 bases, and 3 bases lay outside the gene matches. The germline V gene encodes CDR1 SGHTA and CDR2 FQGNSA. This CDR3 contains 16 residues. In nucleotides, the CDR3 is TGTGCCAGCAGCTTAAGGGGGACTAGCGGGAGAGATACGCAGTATTTT. This translates into CASSLRGTSGRDTQYF.

This clonotype was found a few times. The chain is built from TRBV19 and TRBJ2-1, with a tentative D call TRBD2 (6 bases). V shed 0 bases and J shed 7 bases, with 7 bases lying between them. CDR3 length: 13 amino acids. Germline CDR1 and CDR2: LNHDA and SQIVND (reference sequence). This CDR3 reads CASSIERGNEQFF. The CDR3 nucleotides are TGTGCCAGTAGTATAGAACGGGGGAATGAGCAGTTCTTC.

This clonotype showed up just a few times. This sequence joins TRBV7-2 and TRBJ2-7; D is ambiguous. The CDR3 is 11 amino acids. Deletions cut 5 bases from V and 6 bases from J, with 8 bases between. CDR1 is SGHTA and CDR2 is FQGNSA in the germline V gene. In DNA form, the CDR3 reads TGTGCCAGCAGCCAGTCAAGCGAGCAGTACTTC. This sequence encodes CASSQSSEQYF.

The chain joins TRBV20-1 to TRBJ2-1; 9 bases fit TRBD1. Trimming at V came to 6 bases and at J to 4 bases, leaving 13 bases not matched to a gene. CDR1 is DFQATT, CDR2 SNEGSKA, per germline (reference sequence). CDR3 size: 16 residues. The CDR3 spells CSASGARDRVYNEQFF. The CDR3 nucleotides read TGCAGTGCCAGTGGGGCCCGGGACAGGGTTTACAATGAGCAGTTCTTC.

The J gene is TRBJ2-1, the V gene TRBV7-2; 8 bases align to TRBD1. Unmatched junction bases numbered 2, after V lost 3 bases and J lost 10 bases. The CDR3 covers 12 residues. The germline V gene encodes CDR1 SGHTA and CDR2 FQGNSA. The CDR3 loop is CASSLWDREQFF. Here the CDR3 DNA reads TGTGCCAGCAGCTTGTGGGACAGGGAGCAGTTCTTC.

J is TRBJ2-5 and V is TRBV5-4; 9 bases match TRBD1. Trimming at V came to 4 bases and at J to 5 bases, leaving 9 bases not matched to a gene. Germline V CDR1 and CDR2: SGHNT, YYREEE (reference sequence). This CDR3 is 15 amino acids long. The CDR3 spells CASSPWTGALETQYF. The CDR3 region has the DNA TGTGCCAGCAGCCCTTGGACAGGGGCGCTGGAGACCCAGTACTTC. The entire variable domain, with the rest obtained from reference TRBV5-4 and TRBJ2-5, is as follows: ETGVTQSPTHLIKTRGQQVTLRCSSQSGHNTVSWYQQALGQGPQFIFQYYREEENGRGNFPPRFSGLQFPNYSSELNVNALELDDSALYLCASSPWTGALETQYFGPGTRLLVL.

This clonotype was detected only a few times. The J gene is TRBJ2-6, the V gene TRBV30; a possible D gene is TRBD2 (6 bases). The V gene's germline CDR1 is GTSNPN and CDR2 SVGIG (reference sequence). The CDR3 is 15 residues long. Trimming pared 5 bases from V and 4 bases from J, leaving 15 bases between. CDR3 sequence reads: CAWGRRKAGANVLTF. The CDR3 DNA reads as TGTGCCTGGGGGAGGAGGAAAGCAGGGGCCAACGTCCTGACTTTC.

In its sample, this clonotype was seen many times. The chain joins TRBV7-2 to TRBJ2-1, with 7 bases lining up with TRBD2. In germline, CDR1 is SGHTA, CDR2 FQGNSA. The CDR3 is 15 amino acids. J gave up 4 bases and V 0 bases, and 3 bases lay outside the gene matches. For the CDR3, the DNA is TGTGCCAGCAGCTTAGCGGGAGCGGGGTACAATGAGCAGTTCTTC. Its translation is CASSLAGAGYNEQFF.

The rearrangement joins TRBV7-9 to TRBJ2-7; possible D gene TRBD1, 6 bases. The CDR3 contains 14 residues. V was shortened by 1 base and J by 1 base, with 8 bases between the two germline ends. From germline, CDR1 is SEHNR and CDR2 FQNEAQ (reference sequence). CDR3 amino acids: CASSLGGQSYEQYF. CDR3 sequence (DNA): TGTGCCAGCAGCTTAGGTGGACAGTCCTACGAGCAGTACTTC.

The J gene is TRBJ1-6, the V gene TRBV6-6; tentatively, D is TRBD1 (5 bases). Trimming shortened V by 7 bases and J by 0 bases, and 13 bases separated the two germline ends. The CDR3 consists of 16 residues. The germline V gene has CDR1 MNHNY and CDR2 SVGAGI (reference sequence). CDR3 nucleotides: TGTGCCAGCATCCTGGCGGGGGGCTCCTATAATTCACCCCTCCACTTT. It translates to CASILAGGSYNSPLHF.

This clonotype appeared a few times. The rearrangement uses TRBV6-2 or TRBV6-3 and TRBJ2-5, with D uncertain. Germline-derived CDR1 and CDR2 are MNHEY and SVGEGT. V lost 5 bases to trimming and J lost 5 bases, with 15 bases between them. The CDR3 is made up of 14 amino acids. The DNA of the CDR3 is TGTGCCAGCAGTAGCCGGGCCCTCACCGAGACCCAGTACTTC. As protein: CASSSRALTETQYF.

The V call is TRBV20-1, the J call TRBJ2-3, with TRBD1 matching 10 bases. J was trimmed by 4 bases and V by 6 bases; bases with no gene match: 10. The CDR3 is 15 amino acids. Germline-derived CDR1 and CDR2 are DFQATT and SNEGSKA (reference sequence). Here the CDR3 DNA reads TGCAGTGCGCCACCGGGACAGGGGCTGTCAGATACGCAGTATTTT. Translating gives CSAPPGQGLSDTQYF.

This clonotype was seen a few times. The rearrangement uses TRBV5-6 and TRBJ2-5; D is possibly TRBD1 or TRBD2 (5 bases each). Germline V gives CDR1 SGHDT, CDR2 YYEEEE. The CDR3 contains 20 residues. V dropped 4 bases and J dropped 1 base, with 29 bases sitting between them. The CDR3 spells CASSNIPRQSGAGAQETQYF. DNA for the CDR3: TGTGCCAGCAGCAACATTCCTAGACAGTCCGGGGCGGGTGCCCAAGAGACCCAGTACTTC.

This rearrangement joins TRBV11-3 to TRBJ2-2; D may be TRBD2 (7 bases). The CDR3 covers 16 residues. V lost 0 bases and J lost 7, with 15 bases in between. Germline lookup yields CDR1 SGHNT and CDR2 YENEEA. The DNA for the CDR3 is TGTGCCAGCAGCTTAGAAGGGGGGGCGTACGGCGGGGAGCTGTTTTTT. Its protein is CASSLEGGAYGGELFF.

The chain uses TRBV2 and TRBJ1-1; D is unresolved. The germline gives CDR1 SNHLY, CDR2 FYNNEI. There are 13 residues in the CDR3. V was clipped by 10 bases and J by 2 bases, with 14 bases between them. The CDR3 sequence is CATKSGRNTEAFF. The CDR3, as DNA: TGTGCCACCAAATCTGGGCGCAACACTGAAGCTTTCTTT.

This clonotype turned up a few times. J is TRBJ1-1 and V is TRBV28, with D unclear. Germline V gene sequence: CDR1 MDHEN, CDR2 SYDVKM. The CDR3 extends over 12 amino acids. Trimming left V 2 bases short and J 11 bases short, with 12 bases between. The CDR3 DNA reads TGTGCCAGCAGTTTACCCCCGAGTAGGGCTTTCTTT. Amino acid sequence: CASSLPPSRAFF.

The sample holds a few counts of this clonotype. The chain couples TRBV5-5 to TRBJ1-1; D gene ambiguous. Per the germline V gene, CDR1 is SGHKS and CDR2 is YYEKEE (reference sequence). The germline V and J ends were trimmed by 4 bases and 2 bases, with 18 bases remaining between them. CDR3 length: 16 residues. In DNA, the CDR3 is TGTGCCAGCAGCCTGGCCGGGGAGAGCGGAAACACTGAAGCTTTCTTT. The encoded protein is CASSLAGESGNTEAFF. Complete variable domain (other parts from reference TRBV5-5 and TRBJ1-1): DAGVTQSPTHLIKTRGQQVTLRCSPISGHKSVSWYQQVLGQGPQFIFQYYEKEERGRGNFPDRFSARQFPNYSSELNVNALLLGDSALYLCASSLAGESGNTEAFFGQGTRLTVV.